Here is one TCR beta chain with its context. Its matching antigen is unknown. Sequencing was performed with immunoSEQ multiplex PCR; in TCRdb, only in-frame clones are kept and a portion is missing. Of around 110,000 clones in the sample, around 93% were seen once. Germline-derived CDR1 and CDR2 are SGHVS and FQNEAQ. V was shortened by 1 base and J by 9 bases, with 16 bases between the two germline ends. This CDR3 has 15 amino acids. This record belongs to a study of T cell responses to AZD1222 COVID-19 vaccine. Study results and limitations: After two AZD1222 doses, spike-specific TCR breadth and depth rose versus day 0. Females outnumbered males among donors, who were mostly white British; clonal diversity was possibly underestimated.

Investigators merged groups given second doses at roughly 4 or roughly 12 weeks. The chain uses TRBV7-8 and TRBJ2-1; possible D gene TRBD1, 8 bases. The starting material was peripheral blood, obtained 28 days after the second AZD1222 dose. The receptor was isolated from an adult who received the AZD1222 COVID-19 vaccine. CDR3 in amino acids: CASSLDAGGGGEQFF. CDR3 in DNA: TGTGCCAGCAGCTTAGATGCAGGGGGCGGGGGTGAGCAGTTCTTC.